Listed below are T cell receptor beta chains from one sample, sequenced in a study of blood T cell repertoires in COVID-19. Repertoires were generated with immunoSEQ multiplex PCR, while TCRdb's copy carries only in-frame clones and drops some. The table has about 150,000 clones, approximately 83% seen once; the top ten hold 2.5% to 3.5%. The material sequenced was peripheral blood. These receptors came from a woman aged 55 to 70 with acute or convalescent COVID-19. Both conserved end residues are part of each CDR3. A D gene is named only where the DNA matches it firmly. Clone size is given for some rows only: seen once, a few or many times, or a class if the clone is expanded.

J,length,V,D,size,CDR3,DNA
TRBJ1-5,14,TRBV6-5,TRBD1,NA,CASSRDRNYQPQHF,TGTGCCAGCAGCAGGGACAGAAATTATCAGCCCCAGCATTTT
TRBJ1-2,16,TRBV19,NA,NA,CASSILRDSGNYGYTF,TGTGCCAGTAGTATCCTCCGGGACTCCGGTAACTATGGCTACACCTTC
TRBJ2-2,15,TRBV6-6,TRBD1,NA,CASSYSDRVTGELFF,TGTGCCAGCAGTTACTCGGACAGGGTCACCGGGGAGCTGTTTTTT
TRBJ1-1,14,TRBV6-5,TRBD1,NA,CASSYSQGAGEAFF,TGTGCCAGCAGTTACTCACAGGGGGCGGGTGAAGCTTTCTTT
TRBJ2-7,12,TRBV11-3,NA,NA,CASSFDSYEQYF,TGTGCCAGCAGCTTCGATAGTTACGAGCAGTACTTC
TRBJ1-2,14,TRBV27,NA,NA,CASRRGGANYGYTF,TGTGCCAGCAGGAGAGGGGGGGCTAACTATGGCTACACCTTC
TRBJ1-2,11,TRBV19,NA,NA,CASSSRQGYTF,TGTGCCAGTAGTTCTAGACAGGGCTACACCTTC
TRBJ1-1,11,TRBV29-1,TRBD1,few,CSVEGDRRAFF,TGCAGCGTTGAAGGGGACAGGAGAGCTTTCTTT
TRBJ1-6,12,TRBV6-6,NA,NA,CASGGLRSPLHF,TGTGCCTCGGGGGGTTTGCGTTCACCCCTCCACTTT
TRBJ2-5,15,TRBV3-1/TRBV3-2,TRBD1,NA,CASSQIAGGSETQYF,TGTGCCAGCAGCCAAATCGCAGGGGGCAGCGAGACCCAGTACTTC
TRBJ2-1,15,TRBV9,TRBD1,few,CASSPGQGRYNEQFF,TGTGCCAGCAGCCCCGGACAGGGGAGGTACAATGAGCAGTTCTTC
TRBJ1-1,15,TRBV7-8,TRBD1,few,CASSVYRGPNTEAFF,TGTGCCAGCAGCGTATACAGGGGCCCGAACACTGAAGCTTTCTTT
TRBJ1-1,16,TRBV6-2/TRBV6-3,NA,NA,CASSYSTFMEATEAFF,TGTGCCAGCAGTTACTCGACTTTTATGGAGGCAACCGAAGCTTTCTTT
TRBJ1-2,12,TRBV30,NA,NA,CAWSLRVEGYTF,TGTGCCTGGAGTCTACGGGTGGAGGGCTACACCTTC
TRBJ1-5,14,TRBV24-1,TRBD1,NA,CATSDGGQGQPQHF,TGTGCCACCAGTGATGGGGGACAGGGGCAGCCCCAGCATTTT
TRBJ1-3,18,TRBV25-1,TRBD1,NA,CASSELLGPGGPGNTIYF,TGTGCCAGCAGTGAACTCCTTGGGCCAGGGGGACCCGGAAACACCATATATTTT
TRBJ1-1,14,TRBV5-5,TRBD1,NA,CASSLGGQAAEAFF,TGTGCCAGCAGCTTGGGGGGACAGGCGGCTGAAGCTTTCTTT